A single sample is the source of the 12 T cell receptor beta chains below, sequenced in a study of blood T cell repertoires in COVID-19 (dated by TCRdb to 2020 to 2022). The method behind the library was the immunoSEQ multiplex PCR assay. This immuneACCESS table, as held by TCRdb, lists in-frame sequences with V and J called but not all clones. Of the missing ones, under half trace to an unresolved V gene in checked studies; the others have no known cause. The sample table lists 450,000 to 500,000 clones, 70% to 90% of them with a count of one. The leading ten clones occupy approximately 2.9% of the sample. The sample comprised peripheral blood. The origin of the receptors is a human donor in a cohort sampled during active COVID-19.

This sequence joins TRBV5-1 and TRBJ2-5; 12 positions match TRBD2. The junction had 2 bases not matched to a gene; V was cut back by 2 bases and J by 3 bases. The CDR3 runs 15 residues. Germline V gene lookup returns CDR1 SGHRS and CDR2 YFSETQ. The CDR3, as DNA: TGCGCCAGCAGCTTACCTAGCGGGGGGGAAGAGACCCAGTACTTC. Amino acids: CASSLPSGGEETQYF.

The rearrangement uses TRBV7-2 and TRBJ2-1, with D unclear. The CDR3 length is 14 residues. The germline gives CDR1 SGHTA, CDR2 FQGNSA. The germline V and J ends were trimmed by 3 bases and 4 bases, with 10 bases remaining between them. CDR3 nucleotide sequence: TGTGCCAGCAGCTTTATTAGGAGTTACAATGAGCAGTTCTTC. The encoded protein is CASSFIRSYNEQFF.

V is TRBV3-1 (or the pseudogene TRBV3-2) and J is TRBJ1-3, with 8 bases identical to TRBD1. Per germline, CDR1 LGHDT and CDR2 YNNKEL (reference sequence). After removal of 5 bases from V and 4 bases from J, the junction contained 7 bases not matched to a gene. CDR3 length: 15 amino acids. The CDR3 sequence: CASSSQGAKGNTIYF. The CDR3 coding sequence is TGTGCCAGCAGCTCTCAGGGGGCGAAAGGAAACACCATATATTTT.

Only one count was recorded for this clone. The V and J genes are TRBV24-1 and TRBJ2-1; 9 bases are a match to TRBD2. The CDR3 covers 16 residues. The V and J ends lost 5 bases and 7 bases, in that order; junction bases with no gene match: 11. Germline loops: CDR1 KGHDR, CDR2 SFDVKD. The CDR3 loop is CATSVLAGEGPNEQFF. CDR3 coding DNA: TGTGCCACCAGTGTGTTAGCGGGAGAGGGGCCTAATGAGCAGTTCTTC.

DNA for the CDR3: TGCGCCAGCAAAGAGACAGGGAATAGCAATCAGCCCCAGCATTTT. Translation: CASKETGNSNQPQHF. The chain carries TRBV5-1 and TRBJ1-5, with 7 bases lining up with TRBD1. This CDR3 spans 15 amino acids. With V trimmed by 6 bases and J by 0 bases, 6 bases remained unmatched. Per germline, CDR1 SGHRS and CDR2 YFSETQ.

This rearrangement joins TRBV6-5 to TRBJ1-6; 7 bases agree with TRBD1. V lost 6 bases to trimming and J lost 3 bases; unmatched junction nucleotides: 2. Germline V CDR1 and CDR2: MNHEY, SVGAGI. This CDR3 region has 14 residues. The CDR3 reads CASSRDSYNSPLHF. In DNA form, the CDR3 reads TGTGCCAGCAGCCGGGACAGCTATAATTCACCCCTCCACTTT.

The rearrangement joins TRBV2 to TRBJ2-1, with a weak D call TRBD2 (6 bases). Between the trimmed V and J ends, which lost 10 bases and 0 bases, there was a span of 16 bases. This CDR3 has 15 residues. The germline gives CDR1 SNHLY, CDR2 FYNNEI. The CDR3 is CATSWEDTSYNEQFF. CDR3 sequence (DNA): TGTGCCACCTCGTGGGAGGACACCTCCTACAATGAGCAGTTCTTC.

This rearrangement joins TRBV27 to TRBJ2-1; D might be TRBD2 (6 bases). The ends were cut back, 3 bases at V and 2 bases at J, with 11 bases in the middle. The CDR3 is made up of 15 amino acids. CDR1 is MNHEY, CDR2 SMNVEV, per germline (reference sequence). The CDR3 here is CASSLRGDPYNEQFF. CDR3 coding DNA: TGTGCCAGCAGTTTGCGGGGTGATCCCTACAATGAGCAGTTCTTC.

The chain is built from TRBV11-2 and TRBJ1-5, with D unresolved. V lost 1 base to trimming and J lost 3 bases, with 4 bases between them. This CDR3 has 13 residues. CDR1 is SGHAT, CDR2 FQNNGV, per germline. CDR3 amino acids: CASSLADNQPQHF. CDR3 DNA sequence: TGTGCCAGCAGCTTAGCAGACAATCAGCCCCAGCATTTT.

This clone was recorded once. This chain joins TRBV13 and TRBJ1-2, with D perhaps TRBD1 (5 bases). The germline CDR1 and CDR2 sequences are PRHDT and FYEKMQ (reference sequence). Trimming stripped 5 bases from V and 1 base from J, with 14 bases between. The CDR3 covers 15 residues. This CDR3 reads CASSREGPINYGYTF. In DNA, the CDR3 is TGTGCCAGCAGCAGGGAGGGACCAATTAACTATGGCTACACCTTC.

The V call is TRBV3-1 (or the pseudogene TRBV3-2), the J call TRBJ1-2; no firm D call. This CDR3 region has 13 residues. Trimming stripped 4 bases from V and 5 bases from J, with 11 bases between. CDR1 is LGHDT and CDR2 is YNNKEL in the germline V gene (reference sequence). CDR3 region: CASSLQRVYGYTF. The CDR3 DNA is TGTGCCAGCAGCCTCCAGCGGGTGTATGGCTACACCTTC.

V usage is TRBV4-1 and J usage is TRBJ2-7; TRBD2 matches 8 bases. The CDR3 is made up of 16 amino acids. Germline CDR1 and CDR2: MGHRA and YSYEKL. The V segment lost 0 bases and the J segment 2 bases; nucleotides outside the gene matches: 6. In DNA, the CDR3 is TGCGCCAGCAGCCAAGAAAGTTCTAGCGGGCCCTACGAGCAGTACTTC. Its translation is CASSQESSSGPYEQYF.